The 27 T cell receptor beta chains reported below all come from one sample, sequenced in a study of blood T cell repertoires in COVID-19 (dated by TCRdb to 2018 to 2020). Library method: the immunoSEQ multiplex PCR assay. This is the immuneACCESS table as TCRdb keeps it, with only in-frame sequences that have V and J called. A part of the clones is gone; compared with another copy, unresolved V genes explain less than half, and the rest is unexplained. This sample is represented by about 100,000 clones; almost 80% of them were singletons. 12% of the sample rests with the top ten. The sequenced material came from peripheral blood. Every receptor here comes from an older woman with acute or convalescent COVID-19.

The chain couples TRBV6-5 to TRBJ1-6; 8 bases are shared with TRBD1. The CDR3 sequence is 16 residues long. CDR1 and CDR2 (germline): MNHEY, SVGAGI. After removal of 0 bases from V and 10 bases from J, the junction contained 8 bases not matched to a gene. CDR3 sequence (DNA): TGTGCCAGCAGTTACTCAAACAGGGGGACAGGATCACCCCTCCACTTT. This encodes CASSYSNRGTGSPLHF.

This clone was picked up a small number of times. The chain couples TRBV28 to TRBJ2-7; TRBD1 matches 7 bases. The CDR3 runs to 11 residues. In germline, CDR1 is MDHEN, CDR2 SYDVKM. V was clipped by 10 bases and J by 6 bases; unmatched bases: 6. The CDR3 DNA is TGTGCCACCCGATACAGGGGCGAGCAGTACGTC. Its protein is CATRYRGEQYV.

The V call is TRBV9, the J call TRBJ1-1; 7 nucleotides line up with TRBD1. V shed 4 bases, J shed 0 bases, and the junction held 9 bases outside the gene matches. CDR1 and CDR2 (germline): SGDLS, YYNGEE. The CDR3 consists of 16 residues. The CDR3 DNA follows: TGTGCCAGCAGCTTAGGGGGCCAGCCCATGAACACTGAAGCTTTCTTT. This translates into CASSLGGQPMNTEAFF. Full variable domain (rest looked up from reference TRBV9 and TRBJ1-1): DSGVTQTPKHLITATGQRVTLRCSPRSGDLSVYWYQQSLDQGLQFLIQYYNGEERAKGNILERFSAQQFPDLHSELNLSSLELGDSALYFCASSLGGQPMNTEAFFGQGTRLTVV.

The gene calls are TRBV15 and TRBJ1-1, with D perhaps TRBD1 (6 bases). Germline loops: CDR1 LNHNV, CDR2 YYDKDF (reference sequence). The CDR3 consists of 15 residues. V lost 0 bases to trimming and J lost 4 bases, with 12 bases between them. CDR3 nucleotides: TGTGCCACCAGCAGAGATGCAGGGGCGGGCACTGAAGCTTTCTTT. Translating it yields CATSRDAGAGTEAFF.

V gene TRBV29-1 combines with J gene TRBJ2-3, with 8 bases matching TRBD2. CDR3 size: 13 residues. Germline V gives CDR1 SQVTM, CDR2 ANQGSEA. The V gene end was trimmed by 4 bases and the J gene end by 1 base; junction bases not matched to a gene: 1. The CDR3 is CSVVLAGTDTQYF. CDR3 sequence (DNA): TGCAGCGTTGTACTAGCGGGCACAGATACGCAGTATTTT.

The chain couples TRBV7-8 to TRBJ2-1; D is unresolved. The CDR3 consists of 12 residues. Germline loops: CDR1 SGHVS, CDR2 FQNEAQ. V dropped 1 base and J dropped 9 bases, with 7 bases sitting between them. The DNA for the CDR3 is TGTGCCAGCAGCTTAGTCGTTTCTGAGCAGTTCTTC. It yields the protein CASSLVVSEQFF. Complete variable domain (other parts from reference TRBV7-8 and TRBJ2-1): GAGVSQSPRYKVAKRGQDVALRCDPISGHVSLFWYQQALGQGPEFLTYFQNEAQLDKSGLPSDRFFAERPEGSVSTLKIQRTQQEDSAVYLCASSLVVSEQFFGPGTRLTVL.

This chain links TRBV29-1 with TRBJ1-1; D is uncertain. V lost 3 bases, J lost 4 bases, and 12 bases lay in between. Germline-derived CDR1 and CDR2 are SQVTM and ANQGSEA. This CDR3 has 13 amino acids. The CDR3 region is CSVDVTSRTEAFF. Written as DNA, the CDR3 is TGCAGCGTTGATGTTACAAGTCGCACTGAAGCTTTCTTT.

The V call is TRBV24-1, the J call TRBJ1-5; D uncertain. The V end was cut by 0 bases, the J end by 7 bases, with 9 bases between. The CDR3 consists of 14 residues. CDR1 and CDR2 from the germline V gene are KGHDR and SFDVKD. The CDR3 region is CATSDLEGRQPQHF. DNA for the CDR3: TGTGCCACCAGTGATTTGGAGGGTCGGCAGCCCCAGCATTTT.

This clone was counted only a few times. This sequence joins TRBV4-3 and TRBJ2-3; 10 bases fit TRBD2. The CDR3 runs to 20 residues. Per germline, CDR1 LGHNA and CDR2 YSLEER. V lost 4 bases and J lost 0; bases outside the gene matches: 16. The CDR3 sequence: CASSRQLAGSSGISTDTQYF. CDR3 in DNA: TGCGCCAGCAGCCGCCAACTAGCGGGGTCCTCCGGGATTAGCACAGATACGCAGTATTTT.

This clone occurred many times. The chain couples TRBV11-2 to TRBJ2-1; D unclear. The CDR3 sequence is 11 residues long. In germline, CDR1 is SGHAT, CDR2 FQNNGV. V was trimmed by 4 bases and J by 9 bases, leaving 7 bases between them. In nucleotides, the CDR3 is TGTGCCAGCAGCTCCACTTCTGAGCAGTTCTTC. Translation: CASSSTSEQFF.

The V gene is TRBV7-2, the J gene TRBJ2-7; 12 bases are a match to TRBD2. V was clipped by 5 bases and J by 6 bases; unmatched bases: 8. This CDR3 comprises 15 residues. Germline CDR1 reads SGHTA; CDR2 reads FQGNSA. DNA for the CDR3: TGTGCCAGCAGCCGTCTAGCGGGGGGGAACTCCGAGCAGTACTTC. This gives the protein CASSRLAGGNSEQYF. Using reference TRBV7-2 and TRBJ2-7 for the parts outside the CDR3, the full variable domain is GAGVSQSPSNKVTEKGKDVELRCDPISGHTALYWYRQSLGQGLEFLIYFQGNSAPDKSGLPSDRFSAERTGGSVSTLTIQRTQQEDSAVYLCASSRLAGGNSEQYFGPGTRLTVT.

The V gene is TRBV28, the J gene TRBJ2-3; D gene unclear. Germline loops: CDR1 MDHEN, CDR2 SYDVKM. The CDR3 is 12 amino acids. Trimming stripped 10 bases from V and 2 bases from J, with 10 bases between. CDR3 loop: CATGSNTDTQYF. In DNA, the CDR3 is TGTGCCACCGGGTCCAACACAGATACGCAGTATTTT.

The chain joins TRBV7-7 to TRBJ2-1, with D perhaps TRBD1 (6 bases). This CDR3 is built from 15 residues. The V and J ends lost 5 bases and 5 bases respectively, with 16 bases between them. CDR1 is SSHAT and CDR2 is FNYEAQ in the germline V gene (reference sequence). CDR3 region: CASSLDRFGHNEQFF. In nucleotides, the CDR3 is TGTGCCAGCAGCCTGGACAGATTCGGACACAATGAGCAGTTCTTC. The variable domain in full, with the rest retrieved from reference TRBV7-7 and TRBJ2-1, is GAGVSQSPRYKVTKRGQDVTLRCDPISSHATLYWYQQALGQGPEFLTYFNYEAQPDKSGLPSDRFSAERPEGSISTLTIQRTEQRDSAMYRCASSLDRFGHNEQFFGPGTRLTVL.

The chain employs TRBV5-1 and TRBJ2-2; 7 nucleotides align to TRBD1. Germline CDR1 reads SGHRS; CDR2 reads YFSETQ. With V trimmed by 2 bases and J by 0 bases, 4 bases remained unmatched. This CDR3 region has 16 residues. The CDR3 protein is CASSFFQGANTGELFF. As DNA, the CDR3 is TGCGCCAGCAGCTTCTTTCAGGGGGCGAACACCGGGGAGCTGTTTTTT.

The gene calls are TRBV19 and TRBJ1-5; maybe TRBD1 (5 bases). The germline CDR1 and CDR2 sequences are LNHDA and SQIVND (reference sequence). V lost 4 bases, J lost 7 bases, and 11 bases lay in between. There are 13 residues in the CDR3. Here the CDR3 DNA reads TGTGCCAGTAGTACGCAAAAGGGGCAGCCCCAGCATTTT. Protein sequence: CASSTQKGQPQHF.

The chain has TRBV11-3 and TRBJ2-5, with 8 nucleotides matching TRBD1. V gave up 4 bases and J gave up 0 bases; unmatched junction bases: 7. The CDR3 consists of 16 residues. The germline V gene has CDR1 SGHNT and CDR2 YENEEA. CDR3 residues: CASSSGQGTNQETQYF. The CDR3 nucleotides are TGTGCCAGCAGCTCAGGACAGGGAACGAACCAAGAGACCCAGTACTTC.

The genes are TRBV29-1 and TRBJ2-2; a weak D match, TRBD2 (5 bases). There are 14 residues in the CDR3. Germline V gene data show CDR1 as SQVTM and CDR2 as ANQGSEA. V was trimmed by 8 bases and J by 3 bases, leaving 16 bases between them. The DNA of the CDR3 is TGCAGCCTTGCGGTCGGAGGAGACACCGGGGAGCTGTTTTTT. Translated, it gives CSLAVGGDTGELFF.

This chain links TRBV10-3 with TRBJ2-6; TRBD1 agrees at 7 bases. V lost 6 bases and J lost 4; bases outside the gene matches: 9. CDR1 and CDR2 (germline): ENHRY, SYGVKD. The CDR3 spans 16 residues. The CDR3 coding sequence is TGTGCCATCAGGAATGCACAGGGGACGGGGGCCAACGTCCTGACTTTC. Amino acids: CAIRNAQGTGANVLTF.

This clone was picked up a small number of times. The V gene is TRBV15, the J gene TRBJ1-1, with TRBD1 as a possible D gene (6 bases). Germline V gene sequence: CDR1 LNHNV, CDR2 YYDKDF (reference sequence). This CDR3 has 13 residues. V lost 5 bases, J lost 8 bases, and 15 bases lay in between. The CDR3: CATSGLSGTEAFF. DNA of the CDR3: TGTGCCACCAGCGGCCTTTCCGGGACAGAAGCTTTCTTT.

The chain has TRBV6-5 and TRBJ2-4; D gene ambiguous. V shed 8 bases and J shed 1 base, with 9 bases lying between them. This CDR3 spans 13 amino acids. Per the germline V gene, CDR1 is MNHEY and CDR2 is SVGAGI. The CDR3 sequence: CASQDLAKNIQYF. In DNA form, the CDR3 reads TGTGCCAGCCAGGATTTGGCCAAAAACATTCAGTACTTC.

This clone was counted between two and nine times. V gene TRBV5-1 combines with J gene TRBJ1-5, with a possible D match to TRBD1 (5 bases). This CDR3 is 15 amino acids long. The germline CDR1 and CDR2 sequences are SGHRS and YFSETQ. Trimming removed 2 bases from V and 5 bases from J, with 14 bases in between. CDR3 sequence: CASSLGGAGYQPQHF. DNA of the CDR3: TGCGCCAGCAGCTTAGGAGGGGCTGGGTATCAGCCCCAGCATTTT.

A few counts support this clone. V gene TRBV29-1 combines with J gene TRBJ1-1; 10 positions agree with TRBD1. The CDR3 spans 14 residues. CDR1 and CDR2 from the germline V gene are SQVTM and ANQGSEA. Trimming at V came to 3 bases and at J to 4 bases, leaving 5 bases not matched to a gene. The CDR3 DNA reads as TGCAGCGTTGAGACAGGGGGCAGTGGCACTGAAGCTTTCTTT. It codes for CSVETGGSGTEAFF.

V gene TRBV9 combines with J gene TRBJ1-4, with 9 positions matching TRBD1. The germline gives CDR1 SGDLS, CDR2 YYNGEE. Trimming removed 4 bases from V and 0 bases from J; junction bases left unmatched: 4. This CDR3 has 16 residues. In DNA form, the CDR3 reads TGTGCCAGCAGCTCGCGGACAGGGGCAACTAATGAAAAACTGTTTTTT. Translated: CASSSRTGATNEKLFF.

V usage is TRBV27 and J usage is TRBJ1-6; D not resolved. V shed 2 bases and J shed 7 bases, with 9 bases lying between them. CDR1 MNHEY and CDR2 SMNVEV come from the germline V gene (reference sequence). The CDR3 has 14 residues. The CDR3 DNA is TGTGCCAGCAGTTTAAACAGAGCAAATTCACCCCTCCACTTT. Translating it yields CASSLNRANSPLHF.

In DNA, the CDR3 is TGTGCCAGCAGGGCCGACTATGGCTACACCTTC. As protein: CASRADYGYTF. The rearrangement uses TRBV12-3 or TRBV12-4 and TRBJ1-2, with unresolved D. Trimming removed 6 bases from V and 3 bases from J, with 5 bases in between. This CDR3 has 11 residues.

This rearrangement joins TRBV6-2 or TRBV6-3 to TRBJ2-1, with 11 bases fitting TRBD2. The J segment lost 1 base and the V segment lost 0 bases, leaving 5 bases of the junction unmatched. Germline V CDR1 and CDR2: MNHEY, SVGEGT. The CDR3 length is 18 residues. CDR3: CASSYSGTSGKSYNEQFF. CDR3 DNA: TGTGCCAGCAGTTACTCCGGGACTAGCGGCAAATCCTACAATGAGCAGTTCTTC.

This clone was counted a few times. CDR3 DNA: TGTGCCAGCAATAAACAGGGGAACCAAGAGACCCAGTACTTC. It translates to CASNKQGNQETQYF. The J gene is TRBJ2-5, the V gene TRBV2, with 7 bases that match TRBD1. The germline V gene has CDR1 SNHLY and CDR2 FYNNEI. The trim removed 7 bases at V and 0 bases at J, leaving 5 bases unmatched. This CDR3 contains 14 residues.